The clone carrying this T cell receptor beta chain was picked up a small number of times. Its matching antigen is unknown. Sample time point: patch test 2, 6 weeks after DPC sensitization. Treatment described: therapeutic diphenylcyclopropenone sensitization with weekly scalp DPC. This specimen comes from a study of human T cells and chemical hapten exposure. Study at large: Across the whole study, which lasted roughly 24 weeks, patients were given diphenylcyclopropenone on the scalp once a week. Alopecia universalis, totalis or areata was present in patients who were mostly female.

Overall study results and limits: It was expanded TCRs that formed significantly more large CDR3 similarity clusters than controls did.

In TCRdb, the RACE reads were re-called with MiXCR into one record per CDR3 protein. The sample contains some 71,000 distinct CDR3 sequences, around 10% of which appear only once. Trimming pared 6 bases from V and 2 bases from J, leaving 39 bases between. The CDR3 loop spans 23 amino acids. Germline-derived CDR1 and CDR2 are SGHRS and YFSETQ. The origin of this receptor is a woman aged 45-60 years with alopecia areata. Some clones in this sample may be carry-over from other donors' samples. The rearrangement joins TRBV5-1 to TRBJ1-5; TRBD1 is a possible D gene (5 bases). The source was whole blood, collected in connection with sensitization to the hapten diphenylcyclopropenone (DPC). In DNA, the CDR3 is TGCGCCAGCATGCTGCAAACCCAGGGATCCCAAAGGGCGCCCAGGCGGTGCAATCAGCCCCAGCATTTT. This encodes CASMLQTQGSQRAPRRCNQPQHF.